This TCR beta chain was identified during a study of cytomegalovirus exposure and HLA in healthy donors. PCR was performed using 60 Vbeta and 13 Jbeta primers. TCRdb's copy holds only in-frame clones and misses some; the assay was immunoSEQ multiplex PCR. The data hold roughly 120,000 clones, with over 65% observed a single time. V lost 0 bases and J lost 5; bases outside the gene matches: 4. CDR1 and CDR2 from the germline V gene are SGHRS and YFSETQ. CDR3 size: 14 residues. The sequencing input was PBMCs. The origin of this receptor is a woman in her 30s in good health and CMV-seronegative. The genes are TRBV5-1 and TRBJ1-1, with TRBD1 matching over 7 bases. CDR3 amino acids: CASSLDRGGTEAFF. The CDR3 bases are TGCGCCAGCAGCTTGGACAGGGGTGGGACTGAAGCTTTCTTT.